A single sample gave rise to the 12 T cell receptor beta chains below, sequenced in a study of cytomegalovirus exposure and HLA in healthy donors. Here immunoSEQ multiplex PCR was the method, and the copy in TCRdb shows in-frame clones only, minus some. The sample has around 130,000 clones, 89% seen once. Sequencing used PBMCs. The receptors were gathered from a young man in good health and CMV-seronegative.

The chain combines TRBV7-8 with TRBJ2-2, with D maybe TRBD1 (6 bases). Deletions cut 3 bases from V and 1 base from J, with 9 bases between. The CDR3 has 15 amino acids. The germline V gene has CDR1 SGHVS and CDR2 FQNEAQ. The CDR3 loop reads CASSFTGRNTGELFF. Written as DNA, the CDR3 is TGTGCCAGCAGCTTCACAGGGAGGAACACCGGGGAGCTGTTTTTT.

This sequence joins TRBV29-1 and TRBJ1-1; 9 bases fit TRBD1. CDR1 SQVTM and CDR2 ANQGSEA come from the germline V gene. V lost 7 bases to trimming and J lost 0 bases; unmatched junction nucleotides: 3. This CDR3 spans 13 amino acids. In nucleotides, the CDR3 is TGCAGCGCCGGACAGGGGATGAACACTGAAGCTTTCTTT. Its translation: CSAGQGMNTEAFF.

The chain couples TRBV5-4 to TRBJ1-2; D ambiguous. From germline, CDR1 is SGHNT and CDR2 YYREEE (reference sequence). The V end was cut by 4 bases, the J end by 8 bases, with 18 bases between. The CDR3 loop spans 14 amino acids. The CDR3 coding sequence is TGTGCCAGCAGCCCTGCCCTTCCGGGTCAGGGCTACACCTTC. This sequence encodes CASSPALPGQGYTF. The entire variable domain, with the rest obtained from reference TRBV5-4 and TRBJ1-2, is as follows: ETGVTQSPTHLIKTRGQQVTLRCSSQSGHNTVSWYQQALGQGPQFIFQYYREEENGRGNFPPRFSGLQFPNYSSELNVNALELDDSALYLCASSPALPGQGYTFGSGTRLTVV.

The chain recombines TRBV6-5 with TRBJ1-2; 9 nucleotides align to TRBD1. The CDR3 runs 13 residues. V gave up 6 bases and J gave up 7 bases; unmatched junction bases: 6. In germline, CDR1 is MNHEY, CDR2 SVGAGI. The CDR3 here is CASRQGAVSGYTF. The CDR3 bases are TGTGCCAGCAGACAGGGGGCGGTTAGTGGCTACACCTTC.

V is TRBV15 and J is TRBJ1-5; 10 bases are a match to TRBD1. With V trimmed by 5 bases and J by 2 bases, 12 bases remained unmatched. CDR1 and CDR2 (germline): LNHNV, YYDKDF (reference sequence). The length of the CDR3 is 18 residues. CDR3: CATSRSSGTGVGNQPQHF. CDR3 sequence (DNA): TGTGCCACCAGCCGAAGCAGCGGGACAGGGGTCGGCAATCAGCCCCAGCATTTT.

The gene calls are TRBV9 and TRBJ2-1; D is uncertain. V was pared by 1 base and J by 0 bases, with 14 bases between. The CDR3 contains 17 residues. The germline V gene encodes CDR1 SGDLS and CDR2 YYNGEE. As DNA, the CDR3 is TGTGCCAGCAGCGTAAGGTACCCAGGTCACTCCTACAATGAGCAGTTCTTC. This codes for CASSVRYPGHSYNEQFF.

The chain joins TRBV7-9 to TRBJ1-1; 7 bases are shared with TRBD1. The CDR3 is made up of 16 amino acids. V gave up 4 bases and J gave up 3 bases; unmatched junction bases: 11. Germline CDR1 and CDR2: SEHNR and FQNEAQ (reference sequence). CDR3 nucleotides: TGTGCCAGCAGCTCCCGGGTAGGGGGCGCCGACACTGAAGCTTTCTTT. It yields the protein CASSSRVGGADTEAFF. Combining the CDR3 with reference TRBV7-9 and TRBJ1-1 gives the whole variable domain DTGVSQNPRHKITKRGQNVTFRCDPISEHNRLYWYRQTLGQGPEFLTYFQNEAQLEKSRLLSDRFSAERPKGSFSTLEIQRTEQGDSAMYLCASSSRVGGADTEAFFGQGTRLTVV.

The chain has TRBV19 and TRBJ2-6, with D unresolved. Per germline, CDR1 LNHDA and CDR2 SQIVND (reference sequence). V was clipped by 4 bases and J by 0 bases, with 10 bases between them. The CDR3 runs to 16 residues. The CDR3 loop reads CASSTRLFSGANVLTF. The CDR3 DNA reads TGTGCCAGTAGTACGCGACTGTTCTCTGGGGCCAACGTCCTGACTTTC.

The chain has TRBV6-5 and TRBJ2-1; 7 bases match TRBD2. V lost 7 bases to trimming and J lost 0 bases; unmatched junction nucleotides: 6. This CDR3 is built from 15 residues. The V gene's germline CDR1 is MNHEY and CDR2 SVGAGI. CDR3 sequence (DNA): TGTGCCAGCACGAGCGGGGAGAGCTCCTACAATGAGCAGTTCTTC. The encoded protein is CASTSGESSYNEQFF.

The chain couples TRBV6-6 to TRBJ1-2; D perhaps matches TRBD1 (5 bases). Germline V gene sequence: CDR1 MNHNY, CDR2 SVGAGI (reference sequence). This CDR3 has 15 residues. With 2 bases removed from V and 0 bases from J, the gap between germline ends came to 10 bases. Here the CDR3 reads CASSYEGTANYGYTF. The CDR3 DNA is TGTGCCAGCAGTTACGAGGGGACTGCTAACTATGGCTACACCTTC.

V is TRBV7-6 and J is TRBJ1-2, with D maybe TRBD1 (6 bases). CDR1 and CDR2 (germline): SGHVS, FNYEAQ. This CDR3 comprises 14 residues. Trimming stripped 1 base from V and 8 bases from J, with 14 bases between. CDR3 loop: CASSLVMGAEGYTF. The CDR3 DNA reads as TGTGCCAGCAGCTTAGTGATGGGGGCGGAAGGCTACACCTTC.

The J gene is TRBJ1-1, the V gene TRBV5-4, with D possibly matching TRBD1 (5 bases). The V gene lost 4 bases and the J gene lost 10 bases, with 14 bases spanning the gap. The CDR3 loop spans 12 amino acids. Germline V gives CDR1 SGHNT, CDR2 YYREEE (reference sequence). The CDR3 DNA sequence: TGTGCCAGCAGCCTACCGGGGGTGGGAGCTTTCTTT. Amino acids: CASSLPGVGAFF.